This TCR beta chain appears in the sequencing data of a study of neurological immune-mediated disorders. From 2 million PBMCs stored at -80 C, the unsorted libraries were generated. V dropped 4 bases and J dropped 0 bases, with 18 bases sitting between them. The CDR3 loop spans 16 amino acids. The germline CDR1 and CDR2 sequences are DFQATT and SNEGSKA (reference sequence). TCRdb re-derived calls from the 5' RACE reads in MiXCR, one entry per CDR3 protein. Among more than 50,000 distinct CDR3 sequences, 4% to 6% were seen once, and the ten largest hold roughly 2.8%. This clonotype was counted at least ten times.

Input material: PBMCs. The rearrangement uses TRBV20-1 and TRBJ2-5; D is undetermined. The source of this sequence is a woman younger than 45 with multiple sclerosis. The CDR3 coding sequence is TGCAGTGCTAACGACCGGCTACCAGAGTACCAAGAGACCCAGTACTTC. It specifies CSANDRLPEYQETQYF.